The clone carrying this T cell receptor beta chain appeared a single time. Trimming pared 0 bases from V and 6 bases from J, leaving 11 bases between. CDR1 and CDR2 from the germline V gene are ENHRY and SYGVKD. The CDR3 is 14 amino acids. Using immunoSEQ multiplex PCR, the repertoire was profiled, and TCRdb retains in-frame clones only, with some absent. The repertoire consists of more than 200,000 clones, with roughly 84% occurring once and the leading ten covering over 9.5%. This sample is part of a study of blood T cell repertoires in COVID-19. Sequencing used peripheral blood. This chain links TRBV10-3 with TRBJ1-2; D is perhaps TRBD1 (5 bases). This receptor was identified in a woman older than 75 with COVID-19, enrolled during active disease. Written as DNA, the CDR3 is TGTGCCATCAGTGAGTCAGGCAGGGTCCATGGCTACACCTTC. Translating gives CAISESGRVHGYTF.